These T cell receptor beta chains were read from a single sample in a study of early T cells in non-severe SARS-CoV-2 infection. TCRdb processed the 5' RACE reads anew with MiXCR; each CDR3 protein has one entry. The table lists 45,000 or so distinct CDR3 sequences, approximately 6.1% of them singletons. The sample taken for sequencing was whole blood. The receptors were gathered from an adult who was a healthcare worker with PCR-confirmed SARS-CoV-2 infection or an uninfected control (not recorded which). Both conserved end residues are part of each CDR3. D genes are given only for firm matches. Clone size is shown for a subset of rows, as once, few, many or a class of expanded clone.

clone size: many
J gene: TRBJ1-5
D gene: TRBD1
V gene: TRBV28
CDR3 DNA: TGTGCCAGCAGTTTATGGGGAACCGGACAGGGGAATCAGCCCCAGCATTTT
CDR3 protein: CASSLWGTGQGNQPQHF

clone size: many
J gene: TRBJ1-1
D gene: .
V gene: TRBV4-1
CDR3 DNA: TGCGCCAGCAGCCAAGATTACCCTACAGGGTGGGAAACTGAAGCTTTCTTT
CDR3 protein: CASSQDYPTGWETEAFF

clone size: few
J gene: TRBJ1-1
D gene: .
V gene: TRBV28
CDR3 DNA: TGTGCCAGCAGGTGGGACTGGGGGGAGGAAACTGAAGCTTTCTTT
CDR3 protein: CASRWDWGEETEAFF

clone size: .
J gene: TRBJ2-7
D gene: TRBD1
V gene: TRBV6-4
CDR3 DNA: TGTGCCAGCAGTGACGGGGACAGGGGCGAGCAGTACTTC
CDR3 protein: CASSDGDRGEQYF

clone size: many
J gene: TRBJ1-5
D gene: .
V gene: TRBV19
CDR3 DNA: TGTGCCAGTAGTATATTTTTTGGGGACGGCAGCAATCAGCCCCAGCATTTT
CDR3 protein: CASSIFFGDGSNQPQHF

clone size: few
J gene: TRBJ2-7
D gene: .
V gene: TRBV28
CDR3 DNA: TGTGCCAGCAGTTTTGTAGGGGCTGAGCAGTACTTC
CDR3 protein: CASSFVGAEQYF

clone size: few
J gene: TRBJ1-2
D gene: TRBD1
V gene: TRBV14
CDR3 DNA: TGTGCCAGCAGCCAAGTCGGGACAGGGTCCTATGGCTACACCTTC
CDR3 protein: CASSQVGTGSYGYTF

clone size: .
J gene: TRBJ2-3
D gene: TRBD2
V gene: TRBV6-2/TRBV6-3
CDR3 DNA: TGTGCCAGCAGACCCGCCGGGACTAGCGGGGGGCAGGAATCAGTAGATACGCAGTATTTT
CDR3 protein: CASRPAGTSGGQESVDTQYF

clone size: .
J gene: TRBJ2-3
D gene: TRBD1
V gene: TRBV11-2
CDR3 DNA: TGTGCCAGCAGCCCCGGGACAGGGGGTAGGGATACGCAGTATTTT
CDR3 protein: CASSPGTGGRDTQYF

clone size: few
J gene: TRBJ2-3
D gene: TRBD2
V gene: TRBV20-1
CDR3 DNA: TGCAGTGCTAGAGCCGAGGGAGCGGGGCACACAGATACGCAGTATTTT
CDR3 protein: CSARAEGAGHTDTQYF

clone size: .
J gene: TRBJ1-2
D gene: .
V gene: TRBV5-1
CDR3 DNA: TGCGCCAGCAGCCCACATGGCGAGAACTATGGCTACACCTTC
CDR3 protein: CASSPHGENYGYTF

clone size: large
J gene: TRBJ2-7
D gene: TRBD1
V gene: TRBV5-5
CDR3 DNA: TGTGCCAGCAGCTCGGGACAGGGGCCCTCCGAGCAGTACTTC
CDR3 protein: CASSSGQGPSEQYF

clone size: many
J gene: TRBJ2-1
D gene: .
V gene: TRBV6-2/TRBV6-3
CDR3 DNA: TGTGCCAGCAGTTACTCGGACCAAACCTCACACAATGAGCAGTTCTTC
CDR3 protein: CASSYSDQTSHNEQFF

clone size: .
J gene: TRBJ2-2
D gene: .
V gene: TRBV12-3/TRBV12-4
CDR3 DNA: TGTGCCAGCAGTTTAGTAGGGGACACCGGGGAGCTGTTTTTT
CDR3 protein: CASSLVGDTGELFF

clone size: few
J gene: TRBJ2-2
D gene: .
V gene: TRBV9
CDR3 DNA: TGTGCCAGCAGCGCCACTAACTCAATTAACACCGGGGAGCTGTTTTTT
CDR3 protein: CASSATNSINTGELFF

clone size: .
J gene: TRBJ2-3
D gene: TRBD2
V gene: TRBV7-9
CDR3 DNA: TGTGCCAGCAGCTTAGTTAGCGGGAGCACAGATACGCAGTATTTT
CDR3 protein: CASSLVSGSTDTQYF

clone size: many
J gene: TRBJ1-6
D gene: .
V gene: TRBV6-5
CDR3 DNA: TGTGCCAGCACCCCCGGGGGGAGCTCCTATAATTCACCCCTCCACTTT
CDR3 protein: CASTPGGSSYNSPLHF

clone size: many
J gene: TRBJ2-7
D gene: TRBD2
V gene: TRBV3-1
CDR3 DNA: TGTGCCAGCAGCCAAGTCTTGCGGGGGAGCTCCTACGAGCAGTACTTC
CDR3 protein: CASSQVLRGSSYEQYF

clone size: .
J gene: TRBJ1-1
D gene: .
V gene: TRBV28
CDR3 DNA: TGTGCCAGCAGCTCGACAGGTCCGAACACTGAAGCTTTCTTT
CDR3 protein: CASSSTGPNTEAFF

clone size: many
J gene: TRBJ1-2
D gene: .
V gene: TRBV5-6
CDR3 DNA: TGTGCCAGCAGCTGGACTGACTTCGAGGGCTACACCTTC
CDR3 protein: CASSWTDFEGYTF